The clone carrying this T cell receptor beta chain was detected ten times or more. Its antigen is unidentified. The CDR3 is made up of 13 amino acids. Trimming stripped 7 bases from V and 5 bases from J, with 12 bases between. Looked up from germline, CDR1 is ENHRY and CDR2 is SYGVKD. MiXCR, run by TCRdb on the 5' RACE reads, gives a single entry per CDR3 protein. The sample lists around 300,000 distinct CDR3 sequences; over 4% were seen once. The source of the sample is a study of T cells after yellow fever vaccination. Study outcomes and limitations: The booster response re-showed most primary clones: 95% to 96% CD4, around 90% CD8.

The chain carries TRBV10-3 and TRBJ1-5, with D possibly being TRBD1 (5 bases). This receptor was obtained from a man aged 18 to 29 who received the YFV17D yellow fever vaccine. Sequencing used PBMCs, obtained 5 days after the yellow fever booster vaccination. The CDR3 nucleotides are TGTGCCATCAAGGACACGGAATATCAGCCCCAGCATTTT. Protein: CAIKDTEYQPQHF.